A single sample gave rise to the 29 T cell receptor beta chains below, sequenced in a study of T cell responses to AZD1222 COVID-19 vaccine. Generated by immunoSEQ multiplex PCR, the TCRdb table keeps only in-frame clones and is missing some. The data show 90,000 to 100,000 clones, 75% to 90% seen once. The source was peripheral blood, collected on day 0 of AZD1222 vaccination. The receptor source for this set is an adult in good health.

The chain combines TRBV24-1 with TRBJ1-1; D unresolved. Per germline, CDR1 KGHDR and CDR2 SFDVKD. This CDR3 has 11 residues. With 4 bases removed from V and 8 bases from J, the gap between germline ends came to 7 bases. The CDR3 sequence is CATSDRTEAFF. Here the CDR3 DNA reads TGTGCCACCAGTGACCGGACCGAAGCTTTCTTT.

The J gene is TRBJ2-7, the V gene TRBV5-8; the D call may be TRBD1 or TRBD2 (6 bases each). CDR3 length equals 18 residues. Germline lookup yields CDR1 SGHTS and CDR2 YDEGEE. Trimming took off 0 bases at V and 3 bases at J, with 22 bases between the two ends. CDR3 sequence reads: CASSLGGRLNWRGYEQYF. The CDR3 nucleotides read TGTGCCAGCAGCTTGGGGGGGCGCTTAAATTGGAGGGGCTACGAGCAGTACTTC.

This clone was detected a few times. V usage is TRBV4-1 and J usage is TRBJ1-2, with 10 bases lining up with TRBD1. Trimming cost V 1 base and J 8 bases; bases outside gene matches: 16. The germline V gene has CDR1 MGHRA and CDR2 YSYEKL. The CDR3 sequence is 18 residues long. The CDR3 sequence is CASSQGPALDRGRKGYTF. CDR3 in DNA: TGCGCCAGCAGCCAAGGACCAGCCTTAGACAGGGGGCGGAAAGGCTACACCTTC.

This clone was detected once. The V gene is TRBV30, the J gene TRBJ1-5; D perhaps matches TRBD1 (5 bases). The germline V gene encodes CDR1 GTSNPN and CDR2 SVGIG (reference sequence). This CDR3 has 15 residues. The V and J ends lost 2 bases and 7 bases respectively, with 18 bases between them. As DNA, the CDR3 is TGTGCCTGGAGTCCCCTCAAAGGGACGGACCAGCCCCAGCATTTT. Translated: CAWSPLKGTDQPQHF. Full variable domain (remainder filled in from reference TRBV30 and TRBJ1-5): SQTIHQWPATLVQPVGSPLSLECTVEGTSNPNLYWYRQAAGRGLQLLFYSVGIGQISSEVPQNLSASRPQDRQFILSSKKLLLSDSGFYLCAWSPLKGTDQPQHFGDGTRLSIL.

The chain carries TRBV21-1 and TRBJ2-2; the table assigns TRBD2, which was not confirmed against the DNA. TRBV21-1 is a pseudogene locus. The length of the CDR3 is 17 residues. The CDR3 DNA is TGTGCCAGCAGCAAAGCGCGGTCTAGCGGGAGCCCCGGGGAGCTGTTTTTT. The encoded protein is CASSKARSSGSPGELFF.

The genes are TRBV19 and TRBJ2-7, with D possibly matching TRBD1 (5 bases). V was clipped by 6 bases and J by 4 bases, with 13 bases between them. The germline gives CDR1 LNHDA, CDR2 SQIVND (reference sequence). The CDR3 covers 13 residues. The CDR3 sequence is CASSQFHRYEQYF. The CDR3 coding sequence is TGTGCCAGTAGCCAATTCCACAGGTACGAGCAGTACTTC.

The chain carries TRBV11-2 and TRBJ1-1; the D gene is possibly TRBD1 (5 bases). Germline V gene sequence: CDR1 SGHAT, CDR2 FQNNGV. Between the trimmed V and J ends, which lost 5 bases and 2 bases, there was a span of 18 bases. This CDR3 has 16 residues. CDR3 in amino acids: CASSPGPGGGNTEAFF. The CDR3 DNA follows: TGTGCCAGCAGCCCGGGCCCCGGTGGGGGTAACACTGAAGCTTTCTTT.

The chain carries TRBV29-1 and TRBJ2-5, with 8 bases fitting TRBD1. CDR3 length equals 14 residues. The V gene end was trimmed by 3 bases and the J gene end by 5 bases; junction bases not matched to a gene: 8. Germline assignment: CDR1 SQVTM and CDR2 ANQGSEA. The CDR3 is CSVDRGRLRETQYF. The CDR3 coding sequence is TGCAGCGTTGACAGGGGGCGGCTAAGGGAGACCCAGTACTTC.

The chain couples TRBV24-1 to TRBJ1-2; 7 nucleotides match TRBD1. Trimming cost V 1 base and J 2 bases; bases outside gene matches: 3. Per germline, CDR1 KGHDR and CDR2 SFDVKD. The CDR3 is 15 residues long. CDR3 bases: TGTGCCACCAGTGATTTTCGACAGGGAAACTATGGCTACACCTTC. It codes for CATSDFRQGNYGYTF.

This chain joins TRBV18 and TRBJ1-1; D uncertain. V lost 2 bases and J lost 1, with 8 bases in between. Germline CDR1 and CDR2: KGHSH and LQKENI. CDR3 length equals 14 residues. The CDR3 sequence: CASSPLAGNTEAFF. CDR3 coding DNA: TGTGCCAGCTCACCATTGGCAGGGAACACTGAAGCTTTCTTT.

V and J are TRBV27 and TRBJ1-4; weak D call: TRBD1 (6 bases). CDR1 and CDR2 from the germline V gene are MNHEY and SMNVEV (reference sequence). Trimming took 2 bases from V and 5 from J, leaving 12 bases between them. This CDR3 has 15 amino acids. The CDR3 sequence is CASSLRQGRNEKLFF. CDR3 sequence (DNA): TGTGCCAGCAGTTTACGCCAGGGGCGGAATGAAAAACTGTTTTTT.

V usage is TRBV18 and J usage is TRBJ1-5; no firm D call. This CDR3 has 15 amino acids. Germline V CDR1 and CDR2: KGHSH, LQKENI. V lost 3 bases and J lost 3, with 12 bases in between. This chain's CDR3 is CASSPFQSLNQPQHF. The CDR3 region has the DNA TGTGCCAGCTCACCGTTCCAGTCTCTCAATCAGCCCCAGCATTTT.

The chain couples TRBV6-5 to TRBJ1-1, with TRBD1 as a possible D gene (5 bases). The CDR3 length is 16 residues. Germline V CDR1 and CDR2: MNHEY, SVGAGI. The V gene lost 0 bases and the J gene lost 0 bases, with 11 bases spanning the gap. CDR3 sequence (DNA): TGTGCCAGCAGTTACTCGTTCACAGGCGTGAACACTGAAGCTTTCTTT. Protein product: CASSYSFTGVNTEAFF.

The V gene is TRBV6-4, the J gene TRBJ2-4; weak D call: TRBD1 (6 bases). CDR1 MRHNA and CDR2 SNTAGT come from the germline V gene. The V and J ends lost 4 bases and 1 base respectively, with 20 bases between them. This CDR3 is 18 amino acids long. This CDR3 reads CASSGLKQGFDAKNIQYF. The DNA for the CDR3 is TGTGCCAGCAGTGGCCTAAAACAGGGTTTTGATGCCAAAAACATTCAGTACTTC.

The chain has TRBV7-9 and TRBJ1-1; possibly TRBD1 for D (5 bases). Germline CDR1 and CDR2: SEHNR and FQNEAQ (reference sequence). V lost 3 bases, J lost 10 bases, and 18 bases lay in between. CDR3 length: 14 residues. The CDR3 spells CASSFITGRYTAFF. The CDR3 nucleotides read TGTGCCAGCAGCTTCATTACAGGCCGTTATACAGCTTTCTTT.

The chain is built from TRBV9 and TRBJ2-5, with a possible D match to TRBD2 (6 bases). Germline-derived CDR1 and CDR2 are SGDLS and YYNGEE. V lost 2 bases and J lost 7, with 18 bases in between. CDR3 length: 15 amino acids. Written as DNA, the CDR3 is TGTGCCAGCAGCGTGGGCGGGACTCACTCTGGGACCCAGTACTTC. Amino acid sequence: CASSVGGTHSGTQYF.

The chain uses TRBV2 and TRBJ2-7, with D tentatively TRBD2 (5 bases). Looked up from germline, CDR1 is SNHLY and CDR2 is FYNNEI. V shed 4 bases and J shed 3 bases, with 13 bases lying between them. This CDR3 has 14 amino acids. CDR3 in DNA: TGTGCCAGCAGTGCGCGTTCCGGGATCTACGAGCAGTACTTC. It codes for CASSARSGIYEQYF.

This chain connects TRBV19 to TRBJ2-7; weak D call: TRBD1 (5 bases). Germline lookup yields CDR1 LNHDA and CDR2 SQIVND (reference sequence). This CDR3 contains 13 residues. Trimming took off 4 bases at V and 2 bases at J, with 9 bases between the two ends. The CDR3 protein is CASSKDKPYEQYF. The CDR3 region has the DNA TGTGCCAGTAGTAAGGACAAGCCCTACGAGCAGTACTTC.

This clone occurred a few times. The CDR3 DNA reads as TGTGCCAGCAGACTACATCTAAATCAGCCCCAGCATTTT. It translates to CASRLHLNQPQHF. The chain employs TRBV2 and TRBJ1-5; no firm D call. The CDR3 runs to 13 residues. Trimming pared 6 bases from V and 4 bases from J, leaving 10 bases between. CDR1 and CDR2 (germline): SNHLY, FYNNEI.

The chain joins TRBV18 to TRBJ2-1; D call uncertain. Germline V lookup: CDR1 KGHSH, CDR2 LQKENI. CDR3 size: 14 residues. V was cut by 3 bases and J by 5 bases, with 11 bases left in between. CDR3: CASSPGRLHNEQFF. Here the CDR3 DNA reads TGTGCCAGCTCACCGGGTCGGTTGCACAATGAGCAGTTCTTC.

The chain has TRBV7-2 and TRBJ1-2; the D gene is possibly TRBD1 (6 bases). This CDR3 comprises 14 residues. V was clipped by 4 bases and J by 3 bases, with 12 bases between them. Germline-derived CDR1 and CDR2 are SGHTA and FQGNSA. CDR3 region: CASSSSGGYYGYTF. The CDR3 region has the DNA TGTGCCAGCAGCTCGAGTGGGGGCTACTATGGCTACACCTTC. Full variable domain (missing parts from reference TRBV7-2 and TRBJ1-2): GAGVSQSPSNKVTEKGKDVELRCDPISGHTALYWYRQSLGQGLEFLIYFQGNSAPDKSGLPSDRFSAERTGGSVSTLTIQRTQQEDSAVYLCASSSSGGYYGYTFGSGTRLTVV.

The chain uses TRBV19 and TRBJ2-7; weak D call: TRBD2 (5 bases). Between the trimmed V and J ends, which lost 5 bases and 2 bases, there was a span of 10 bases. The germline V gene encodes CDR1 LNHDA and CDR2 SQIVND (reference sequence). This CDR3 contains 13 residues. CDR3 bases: TGTGCCAGTAGTCGTGACGGGGCCTACGAGCAGTACTTC. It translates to CASSRDGAYEQYF.

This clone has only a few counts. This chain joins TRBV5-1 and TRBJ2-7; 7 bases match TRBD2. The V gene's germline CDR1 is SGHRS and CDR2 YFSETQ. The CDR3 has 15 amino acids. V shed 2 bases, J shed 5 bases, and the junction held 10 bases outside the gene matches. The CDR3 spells CASSFREVGVHEQYF. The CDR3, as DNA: TGCGCCAGCAGCTTCCGGGAGGTCGGGGTCCACGAGCAGTACTTC.

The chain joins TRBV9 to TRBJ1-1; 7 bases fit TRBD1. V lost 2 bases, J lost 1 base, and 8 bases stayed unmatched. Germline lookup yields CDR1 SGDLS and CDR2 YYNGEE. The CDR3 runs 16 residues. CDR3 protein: CASSVSPGTENTEAFF. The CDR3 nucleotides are TGTGCCAGCAGCGTTTCTCCCGGGACAGAGAACACTGAAGCTTTCTTT.

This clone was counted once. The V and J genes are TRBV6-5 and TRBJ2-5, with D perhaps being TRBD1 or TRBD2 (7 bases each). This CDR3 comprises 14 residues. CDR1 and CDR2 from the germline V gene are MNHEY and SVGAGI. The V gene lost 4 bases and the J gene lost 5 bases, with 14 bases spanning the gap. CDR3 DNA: TGTGCCAGCAGTTTCAGGGGGGGAGCGGAGACCCAGTACTTC. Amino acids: CASSFRGGAETQYF.

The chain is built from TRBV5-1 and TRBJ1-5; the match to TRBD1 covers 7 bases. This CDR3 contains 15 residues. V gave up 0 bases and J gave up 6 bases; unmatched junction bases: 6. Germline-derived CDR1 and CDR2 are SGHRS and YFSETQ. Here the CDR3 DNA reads TGCGCCAGCAGCTTGGCGGGACAGCCCGGTCAGCCCCAGCATTTT. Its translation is CASSLAGQPGQPQHF.

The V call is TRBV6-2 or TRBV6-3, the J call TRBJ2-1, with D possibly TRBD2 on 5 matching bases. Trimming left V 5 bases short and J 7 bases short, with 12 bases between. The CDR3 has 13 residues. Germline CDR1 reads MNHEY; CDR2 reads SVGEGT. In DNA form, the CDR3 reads TGTGCCAGCAGTCCGTTAGCGAGGAATGAGCAGTTCTTC. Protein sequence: CASSPLARNEQFF.

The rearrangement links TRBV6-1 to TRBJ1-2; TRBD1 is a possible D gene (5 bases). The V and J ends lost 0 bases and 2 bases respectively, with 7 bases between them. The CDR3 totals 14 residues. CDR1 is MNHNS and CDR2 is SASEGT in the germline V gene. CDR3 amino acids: CASSEARGNYGYTF. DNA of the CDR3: TGTGCCAGCAGTGAAGCTAGGGGCAACTATGGCTACACCTTC.

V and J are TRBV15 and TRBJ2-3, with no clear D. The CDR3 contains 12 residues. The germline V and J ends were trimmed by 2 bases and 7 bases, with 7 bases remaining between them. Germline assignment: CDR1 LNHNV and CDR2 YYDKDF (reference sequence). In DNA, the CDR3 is TGTGCCACCAGCAGACCGACAAATACGCAGTATTTT. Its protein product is CATSRPTNTQYF.